This T cell receptor (beta chain) is drawn from a study of Ad26.COV2.S vaccination and SARS-CoV-2 variants. As concerns this clone: As yet, its antigen is unknown.

The treatment denotes: around 19 received Ad26.COV2.S at low or high dose, single or two shots; about 5 received placebo; per-sample allocation not given. Collection of the samples took place on day 63 after the first injection of vaccine or placebo. This adult donor, from Boston, was 18-55 years old. In the vaccine, an Ad26 vector expressed the SARS-CoV-2 spike of the Wuhan strain. The CDR3 runs 14 residues. Germline V gene lookup returns CDR1 SEHNR and CDR2 FQNEAQ (reference sequence). V was shortened by 6 bases and J by 1 base, with 12 bases between the two germline ends. Study-wide points: Spike-specific TCR breadth in vaccine recipients exceeded that seen in placebo recipients.

Sequencing was performed with immunoSEQ multiplex PCR; in TCRdb, only in-frame clones are kept and a portion is missing. The sample yields a few hundred thousand clones, roughly 88% seen once. The chain uses TRBV7-9 and TRBJ1-1; tentative D call: TRBD1 (5 bases). The sequencing used peripheral blood, collected in a trial of Ad26.COV2.S vaccine versus placebo. The sequence was collected from a person aged 18-60 years who received the Ad26.COV2.S COVID-19 vaccine or a placebo. The CDR3 DNA reads TGTGCCAGCAGGGGGGAGGGATGGAACACTGAAGCTTTCTTT. Protein sequence: CASRGEGWNTEAFF.